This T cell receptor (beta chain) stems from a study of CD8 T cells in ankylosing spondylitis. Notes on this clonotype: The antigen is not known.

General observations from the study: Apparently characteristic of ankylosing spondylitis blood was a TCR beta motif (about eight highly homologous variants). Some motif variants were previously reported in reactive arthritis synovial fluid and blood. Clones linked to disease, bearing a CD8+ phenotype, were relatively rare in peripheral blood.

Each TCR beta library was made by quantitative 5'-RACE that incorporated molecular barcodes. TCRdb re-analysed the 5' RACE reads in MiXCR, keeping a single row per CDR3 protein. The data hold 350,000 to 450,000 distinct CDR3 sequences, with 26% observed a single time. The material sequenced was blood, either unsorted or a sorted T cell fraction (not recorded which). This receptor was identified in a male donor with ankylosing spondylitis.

CDR3 sequence: CASKMGGTEAFF. CDR3 bases: TGTGCCAGCAAGATGGGAGGCACTGAAGCTTTCTTT. The rearrangement links TRBV27 to TRBJ1-1; D unresolved. Germline V CDR1 and CDR2: MNHEY, SMNVEV (reference sequence). The CDR3 totals 12 residues. Between the trimmed V and J ends, which lost 7 bases and 4 bases, there was a span of 10 bases.